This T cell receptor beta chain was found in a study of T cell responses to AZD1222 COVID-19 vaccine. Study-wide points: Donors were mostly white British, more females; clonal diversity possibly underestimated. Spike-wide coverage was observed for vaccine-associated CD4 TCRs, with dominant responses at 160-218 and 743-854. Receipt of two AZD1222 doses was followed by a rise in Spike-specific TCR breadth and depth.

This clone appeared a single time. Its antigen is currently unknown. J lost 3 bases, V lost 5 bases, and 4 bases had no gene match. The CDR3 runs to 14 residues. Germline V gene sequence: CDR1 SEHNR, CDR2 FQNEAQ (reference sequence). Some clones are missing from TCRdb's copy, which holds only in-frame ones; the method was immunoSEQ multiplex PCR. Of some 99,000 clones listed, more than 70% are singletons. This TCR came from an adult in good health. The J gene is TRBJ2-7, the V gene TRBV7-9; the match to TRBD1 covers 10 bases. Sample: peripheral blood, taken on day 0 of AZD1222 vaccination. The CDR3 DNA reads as TGTGCCAGCAGCCAACGGACAGGGGGCTACGAGCAGTACTTC. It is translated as CASSQRTGGYEQYF. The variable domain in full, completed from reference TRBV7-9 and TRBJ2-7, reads DTGVSQNPRHKITKRGQNVTFRCDPISEHNRLYWYRQTLGQGPEFLTYFQNEAQLEKSRLLSDRFSAERPKGSFSTLEIQRTEQGDSAMYLCASSQRTGGYEQYFGPGTRLTVT.